A single sample is the source of the 15 T cell receptor beta chains below, sequenced in a study of cytomegalovirus exposure and HLA in healthy donors. The PCR ran on 60 Vbeta and 13 Jbeta primers. Data came from immunoSEQ multiplex PCR; TCRdb stores just in-frame clones and leaves some out. The repertoire holds fewer than 75,000 clones, around 80% seen once, with around 4.2% in the top ten. What was sequenced was PBMCs. The source of these receptors is a woman in her thirties in good health and CMV-seronegative.

CDR3 protein: CASSLGQRGYSAPYEQYF. In DNA, the CDR3 is TGTGCCAGCAGCTTAGGCCAGCGGGGGTACAGCGCGCCCTACGAGCAGTACTTC. This rearrangement joins TRBV13 to TRBJ2-7; 8 nucleotides line up with TRBD2. The CDR3 covers 18 residues. The V gene's germline CDR1 is PRHDT and CDR2 FYEKMQ (reference sequence). The V and J ends lost 0 bases and 2 bases, in that order; junction bases with no gene match: 12. Complete variable domain (other parts from reference TRBV13 and TRBJ2-7): AAGVIQSPRHLIKEKRETATLKCYPIPRHDTVYWYQQGPGQDPQFLISFYEKMQSDKGSIPDRFSAQQFSDYHSELNMSSLELGDSALYFCASSLGQRGYSAPYEQYFGPGTRLTVT.

The chain recombines TRBV19 with TRBJ1-1; tentatively, D is TRBD1 (5 bases). V shed 7 bases and J shed 3 bases, with 9 bases lying between them. Germline V gives CDR1 LNHDA, CDR2 SQIVND (reference sequence). This CDR3 comprises 12 residues. CDR3 sequence (DNA): TGTGCCAGTATACGGGGGTACACTGAAGCTTTCTTT. It codes for CASIRGYTEAFF.

This clone is a singleton in its sample. The chain combines TRBV6-6 with TRBJ2-5; D gene uncertain. The CDR3 is 11 residues long. Looked up from germline, CDR1 is MNHNY and CDR2 is SVGAGI (reference sequence). Deletions cut 6 bases from V and 5 bases from J, with 7 bases between. The CDR3: CASSSQETQYF. As DNA, the CDR3 is TGTGCCAGCAGCTCCCAGGAGACCCAGTACTTC.

J is TRBJ1-5 and V is TRBV9; 7 bases are shared with TRBD1. Germline V gene lookup returns CDR1 SGDLS and CDR2 YYNGEE. This CDR3 region has 15 residues. V was pared by 3 bases and J by 4 bases, with 7 bases of the junction left unmatched. CDR3 in DNA: TGTGCCAGCAGCGACGATGGGACAGAAAATCAGCCCCAGCATTTT. Residues: CASSDDGTENQPQHF.

The gene calls are TRBV30 and TRBJ2-2; a weak D match, TRBD2 (5 bases). CDR1 GTSNPN and CDR2 SVGIG come from the germline V gene (reference sequence). Between the trimmed V and J ends, which lost 7 bases and 6 bases, there was a span of 12 bases. The CDR3 runs 12 residues. The CDR3 is CASQAGSGELFF. The CDR3, as DNA: TGTGCCTCCCAGGCGGGTTCCGGGGAGCTGTTTTTT.

This clone showed up just a few times. DNA for the CDR3: TGCGCCAGCAGCGGCGGACAGGGGATGTGGGAGACCCAGTACTTC. It yields the protein CASSGGQGMWETQYF. V usage is TRBV5-1 and J usage is TRBJ2-5, with TRBD1 identical over 9 bases. The V gene's germline CDR1 is SGHRS and CDR2 YFSETQ. With 4 bases clipped from V and 5 bases from J, the junction kept 9 bases outside the gene matches. This CDR3 contains 15 residues. Supplemented by reference TRBV5-1 and TRBJ2-5, the full variable domain reads KAGVTQTPRYLIKTRGQQVTLSCSPISGHRSVSWYQQTPGQGLQFLFEYFSETQRNKGNFPGRFSGRQFSNSRSEMNVSTLELGDSALYLCASSGGQGMWETQYFGPGTRLLVL.

CDR3 sequence: CSGQGGYNEQFF. The CDR3 DNA reads as TGCAGCGGACAGGGGGGATACAATGAGCAGTTCTTC. The chain couples TRBV29-1 to TRBJ2-1; 9 bases agree with TRBD1. CDR3 size: 12 residues. CDR1 and CDR2 (germline): SQVTM, ANQGSEA. V was clipped by 7 bases and J by 4 bases; unmatched bases: 2.

This chain links TRBV7-2 with TRBJ2-3, with 11 bases fitting TRBD2. Looked up from germline, CDR1 is SGHTA and CDR2 is FQGNSA. The CDR3 covers 16 residues. J was trimmed by 2 bases and V by 6 bases; bases with no gene match: 7. The CDR3 is CASSFGTSGSTDTQYF. Here the CDR3 DNA reads TGTGCCAGCAGTTTCGGGACTAGCGGATCCACAGATACGCAGTATTTT.

The chain combines TRBV6-5 with TRBJ2-7; unclear D gene. Germline CDR1 MNHEY, CDR2 SVGAGI. The CDR3 covers 14 residues. Trimming shortened V by 2 bases and J by 7 bases, and 15 bases separated the two germline ends. The CDR3 sequence: CASSYDRLVKEQYF. DNA of the CDR3: TGTGCCAGCAGTTACGATCGGCTAGTTAAGGAGCAGTACTTC.

The chain couples TRBV6-1 to TRBJ1-5, with D maybe TRBD1 (5 bases). The CDR3 sequence is 14 residues long. Trimming stripped 0 bases from V and 5 bases from J, with 8 bases between. The germline gives CDR1 MNHNS, CDR2 SASEGT. The CDR3 loop is CASSEARGYQPQHF. The CDR3 DNA follows: TGTGCCAGCAGTGAAGCAAGGGGATATCAGCCCCAGCATTTT.

The chain combines TRBV4-1 with TRBJ1-6; 7 positions match TRBD1. The CDR3 is made up of 16 amino acids. Looked up from germline, CDR1 is MGHRA and CDR2 is YSYEKL. The J segment lost 5 bases and the V segment lost 1 base, leaving 5 bases of the junction unmatched. The CDR3 DNA sequence: TGCGCCAGCAGCCAAGCGAGGGACAGCAATAATTCACCCCTCCACTTT. This encodes CASSQARDSNNSPLHF.

J is TRBJ1-5 and V is TRBV6-5; D may be TRBD1 (5 bases). CDR1 MNHEY and CDR2 SVGAGI come from the germline V gene. CDR3 size: 14 residues. V dropped 4 bases and J dropped 5 bases, with 12 bases sitting between them. In DNA form, the CDR3 reads TGTGCCAGCAGTTCGGAGGGGCCCTATCAGCCCCAGCATTTT. It encodes CASSSEGPYQPQHF.

The V call is TRBV19, the J call TRBJ1-1; TRBD1 might be the D (5 bases). CDR3 length: 14 amino acids. Trimming stripped 10 bases from V and 5 bases from J, with 20 bases between. CDR1 is LNHDA and CDR2 is SQIVND in the germline V gene (reference sequence). The CDR3 DNA follows: TGTGCCACCCGCGGCCAGGGTCTGGTTACTGAAGCTTTCTTT. It encodes CATRGQGLVTEAFF.

The chain is built from TRBV28 and TRBJ1-1; perhaps TRBD1 as D (5 bases). Germline assignment: CDR1 MDHEN and CDR2 SYDVKM. This CDR3 contains 11 residues. Deletions cut 4 bases from V and 10 bases from J, with 10 bases between. CDR3: CASSSPGGAFF. The CDR3, as DNA: TGTGCCAGCAGTTCCCCCGGGGGAGCTTTCTTT.

V is TRBV6-5 and J is TRBJ2-7; 8 nucleotides align to TRBD1. The CDR3 spans 14 residues. CDR1 is MNHEY, CDR2 SVGAGI, per germline. V was pared by 6 bases and J by 2 bases, with 6 bases of the junction left unmatched. The CDR3: CASRIQGVAYEQYF. DNA for the CDR3: TGTGCCAGCAGAATACAGGGGGTGGCCTACGAGCAGTACTTC.